These 2 T cell receptor beta chains were sequenced from one sample in a study of immune characterization of retroperitoneal liposarcoma (dated 2019 in TCRdb). Libraries were built with PCR. Sequencer: NextSeq 500. TCRdb reworked the public reads: Q25 trimming with fastp, MiXCR clone assembly, productive beta chains retained. Duplicate CDR3 protein sequences are folded into a single record with the most common DNA and genes. Present in this sample are some 7,000 distinct CDR3 sequences, over 40% of which were seen just once. The ten top clones hold about 9.4% of the sample. Sequenced input: tumor tissue. These receptors were taken from a male donor with retroperitoneal liposarcoma.

The chain couples TRBV6-8 to TRBJ2-5, with D possibly matching TRBD1 (6 bases). The V gene lost 6 bases and the J gene lost 11 bases, with 10 bases spanning the gap. CDR1 and CDR2 (germline): MNHGY, SAAAGT. This CDR3 has 10 amino acids. Here the CDR3 DNA reads TGTGCCAGCAGGCGGACAGAGCAGTACTTC. It is translated as CASRRTEQYF.

The genes are TRBV6-4 and TRBJ2-5, with TRBD1 identical over 10 bases. The DNA end is more similar to TRBJ2-1, so the J call may be wrong. The CDR3 spans 15 residues. CDR1 is MRHNA, CDR2 SNTAGT, per germline. CDR3 loop: CASSVGTGDEDEQFF. The CDR3 nucleotides read TGTGCCAGCAGTGTGGGGACAGGGGATGAGGATGAGCAGTTCTTC.